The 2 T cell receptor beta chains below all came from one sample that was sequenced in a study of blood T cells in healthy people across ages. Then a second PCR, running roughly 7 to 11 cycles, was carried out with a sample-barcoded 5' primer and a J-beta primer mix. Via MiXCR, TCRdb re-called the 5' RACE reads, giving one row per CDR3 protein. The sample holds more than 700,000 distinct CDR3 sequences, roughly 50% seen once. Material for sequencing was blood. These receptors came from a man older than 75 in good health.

In DNA form, the CDR3 reads TGCAGTGCCCAAGGGGGGCTAGCGGGACCCTACGAGCAGTACTTC. Residues: CSAQGGLAGPYEQYF. This chain links TRBV20-1 with TRBJ2-5; TRBD2 matches at 9 bases. Judging by the DNA end, TRBJ2-7 fits better; the J call may be wrong. The germline V gene encodes CDR1 DFQATT and CDR2 SNEGSKA (reference sequence). The CDR3 is 15 residues long.

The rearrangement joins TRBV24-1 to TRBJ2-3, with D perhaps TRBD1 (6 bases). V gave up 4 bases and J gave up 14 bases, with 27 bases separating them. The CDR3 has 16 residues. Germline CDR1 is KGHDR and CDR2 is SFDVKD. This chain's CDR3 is CATSDSNKGKDRYAYF. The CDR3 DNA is TGTGCCACCAGTGACTCTAATAAGGGGAAGGACAGATACGCGTATTTT.